The sequence of this T cell receptor (beta chain) was determined in a study of cytomegalovirus exposure and HLA in healthy donors. This clone was seen more than once but under ten times. The antigen is unknown. The V gene lost 7 bases and the J gene lost 5 bases, with 11 bases spanning the gap. The CDR3 contains 13 residues. Germline CDR1 MNHNS, CDR2 SASEGT. PCR was performed using 60 Vbeta and 13 Jbeta primers. The protocol was immunoSEQ multiplex PCR, while the TCRdb copy is restricted to in-frame clones and leaves out a portion. The table includes tens of thousands of clones, around 80% detected once. Overall study findings and caveats: The study designated around 150 TCR beta chains cytomegalovirus-associated. Reports state that TCR beta sequences accurately predicted most subjects' HLA-A and HLA-B alleles.

Sequencing input: PBMCs. This TCR was sampled from a male donor in good health and CMV-seropositive. The genes are TRBV6-1 and TRBJ1-4; a possible D gene is TRBD1 (6 bases). DNA of the CDR3: TGTGCCAGCACAGGGGATAAAAATGAAAAACTGTTTTTT. Protein: CASTGDKNEKLFF.